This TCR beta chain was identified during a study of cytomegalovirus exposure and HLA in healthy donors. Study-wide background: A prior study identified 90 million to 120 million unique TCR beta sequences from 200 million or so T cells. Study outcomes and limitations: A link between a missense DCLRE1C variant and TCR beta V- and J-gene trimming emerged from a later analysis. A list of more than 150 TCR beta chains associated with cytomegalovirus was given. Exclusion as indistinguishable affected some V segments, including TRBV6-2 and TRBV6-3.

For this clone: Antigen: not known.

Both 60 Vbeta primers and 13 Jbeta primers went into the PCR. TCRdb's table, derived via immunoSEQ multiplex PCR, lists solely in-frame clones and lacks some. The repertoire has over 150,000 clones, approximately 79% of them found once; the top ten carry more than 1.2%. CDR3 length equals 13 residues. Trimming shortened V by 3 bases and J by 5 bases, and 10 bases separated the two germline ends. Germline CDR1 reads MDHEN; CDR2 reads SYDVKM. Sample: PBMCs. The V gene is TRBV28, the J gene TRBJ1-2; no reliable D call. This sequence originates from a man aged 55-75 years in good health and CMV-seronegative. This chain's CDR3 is CASSFAAGYGYTF. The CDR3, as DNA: TGTGCCAGCAGTTTCGCCGCGGGGTATGGCTACACCTTC.